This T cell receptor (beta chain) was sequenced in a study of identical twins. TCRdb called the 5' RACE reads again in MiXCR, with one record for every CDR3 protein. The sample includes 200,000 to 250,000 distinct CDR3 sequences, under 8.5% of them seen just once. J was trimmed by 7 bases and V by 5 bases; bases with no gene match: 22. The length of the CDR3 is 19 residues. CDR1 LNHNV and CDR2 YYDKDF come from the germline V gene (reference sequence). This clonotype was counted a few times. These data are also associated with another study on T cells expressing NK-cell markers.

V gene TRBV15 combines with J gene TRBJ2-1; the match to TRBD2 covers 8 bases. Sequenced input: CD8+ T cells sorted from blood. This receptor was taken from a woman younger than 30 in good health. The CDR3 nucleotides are TGTGCCACCAGCCCGGCAGAGATGGGGCAGCGGGGGAGGTTAAATGAGCAGTTCTTC. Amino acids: CATSPAEMGQRGRLNEQFF.